The next 7 T cell receptor beta chains were all read from a single sample in a study of human T cells and chemical hapten exposure. Time point specified: patch test 2, 6 weeks after DPC sensitization. Treatment here: therapeutic diphenylcyclopropenone sensitization with weekly scalp DPC. Via MiXCR, TCRdb re-called the RACE reads, giving one row per CDR3 protein. Altogether about 40,000 distinct CDR3 sequences are present, roughly 3.3% being singletons, with the ten largest covering approximately 6.7%. The starting material was whole blood, obtained in connection with sensitization to the hapten diphenylcyclopropenone (DPC). The receptors were sampled from a man aged 35 to 55 with alopecia areata. Some clones in this sample may be carry-over from other donors' samples.

This clonotype was observed many times. This chain links TRBV10-1 with TRBJ2-5; TRBD1 matches 9 bases. Trimming at V came to 4 bases and at J to 5 bases, leaving 2 bases not matched to a gene. Germline lookup yields CDR1 WNHNN and CDR2 SYGVQD (reference sequence). The CDR3 runs 13 residues. CDR3 protein: CASSGTGVETQYF. For the CDR3, the DNA is TGCGCCAGCAGTGGGACAGGGGTCGAGACCCAGTACTTC.

This clonotype showed up many times. This chain joins TRBV7-8 and TRBJ2-3, with 8 positions matching TRBD2. In germline, CDR1 is SGHVS, CDR2 FQNEAQ. Trimming removed 1 base from V and 6 bases from J; junction bases left unmatched: 15. The CDR3 runs to 18 residues. CDR3 bases: TGTGCCAGCAGCTTAGAATCGGTTAGCGGGACCATGCGGGATACGCAGTATTTT. Protein product: CASSLESVSGTMRDTQYF.

This clonotype was counted ten times or more. This chain uses TRBV19 with TRBJ2-1; D is unresolved. From germline, CDR1 is LNHDA and CDR2 SQIVND (reference sequence). This CDR3 spans 15 amino acids. V lost 3 bases, J lost 3 bases, and 12 bases lay in between. This CDR3 is CASSIDWTYYNEQFF. In DNA form, the CDR3 reads TGTGCCAGTAGTATCGACTGGACCTACTACAATGAGCAGTTCTTC.

This clonotype was seen more than once but under ten times. The V gene is TRBV3-1, the J gene TRBJ1-1, with D tentatively TRBD1 (5 bases). With 3 bases removed from V and 1 base from J, the gap between germline ends came to 12 bases. Looked up from germline, CDR1 is LGHDT and CDR2 is YNNKEL (reference sequence). CDR3 length: 15 amino acids. CDR3 loop: CASSQGGSGNTEAFF. The CDR3 nucleotides are TGTGCCAGCAGCCAGGGGGGTTCCGGGAACACTGAAGCTTTCTTT. Combining the CDR3 with reference TRBV3-1 and TRBJ1-1 gives the whole variable domain DTAVSQTPKYLVTQMGNDKSIKCEQNLGHDTMYWYKQDSKKFLKIMFSYNNKELIINETVPNRFSPKSPDKAHLNLHINSLELGDSAVYFCASSQGGSGNTEAFFGQGTRLTVV.

This clonotype was found many times. The chain carries TRBV12-3 or TRBV12-4 and TRBJ1-3; unclear D gene. CDR3 length: 15 residues. V was pared by 6 bases and J by 0 bases, with 12 bases between. The CDR3 DNA reads TGTGCCAGCAGACCCGGGGAGGACTCTGGAAACACCATATATTTT. Translation gives CASRPGEDSGNTIYF.

This clonotype occurred many times. The chain is built from TRBV19 and TRBJ2-3, with D unresolved. Deletions cut 4 bases from V and 2 bases from J, with 13 bases between. CDR3 length equals 15 residues. Germline-derived CDR1 and CDR2 are LNHDA and SQIVND (reference sequence). The CDR3 is CASSRQPRVTDTQYF. CDR3 in DNA: TGTGCCAGTAGTAGGCAGCCTCGGGTCACAGATACGCAGTATTTT.

This clonotype was counted many times. The J gene is TRBJ2-7, the V gene TRBV6-6; TRBD1 agrees at 8 bases. The germline CDR1 and CDR2 sequences are MNHNY and SVGAGI (reference sequence). CDR3 length equals 16 residues. V was clipped by 0 bases and J by 0 bases; unmatched bases: 4. CDR3 bases: TGTGCCAGCAGTTACTCGGCCGGGACAGGCTCCTACGAGCAGTACTTC. This sequence encodes CASSYSAGTGSYEQYF.